Given below is one T cell receptor beta chain in context. This record belongs to a study of control samples from healthy donors and cancer patients. TCRdb's copy holds only in-frame clones and misses some; the assay was immunoSEQ multiplex PCR. Seen here are 130,000 or so clones, nearly 90% observed once, and the top ten hold around 6.9%. Trimming left V 5 bases short and J 4 bases short, with 12 bases between. This CDR3 is 14 amino acids long. Germline CDR1 and CDR2: SGHAT and FQNNGV. The source material was PBMCs. The receptor comes from a man over 45 with head and neck cancer. J is TRBJ1-3 and V is TRBV11-2, with D possibly being TRBD1 (5 bases). CDR3 bases: TGTGCCAGCAGCCGCGGGACCGCAGGAAACACCATATATTTT. Amino acids: CASSRGTAGNTIYF.